The 21 T cell receptor beta chains reported below all come from one sample, sequenced in a study of blood T cell repertoires in COVID-19. TCRdb keeps only in-frame clones here, not all; method: immunoSEQ multiplex PCR. The sample records 200,000 to 300,000 clones, approximately 90% being singletons. The source material was PBMCs or T cells enriched from blood (not recorded which). The receptors originated from a woman in her 30s who had recovered from COVID-19.

This clone appeared a single time. V usage is TRBV19 and J usage is TRBJ2-1, with TRBD2 matching 7 bases. The CDR3 length is 15 residues. Germline loops: CDR1 LNHDA, CDR2 SQIVND (reference sequence). After removal of 2 bases from V and 5 bases from J, the junction contained 6 bases not matched to a gene. The CDR3 sequence is CASSISAGVHNEQFF. The DNA for the CDR3 is TGTGCCAGTAGTATAAGTGCGGGAGTCCACAATGAGCAGTTCTTC.

The chain has TRBV7-9 and TRBJ1-1; D remains unclear. V gave up 5 bases and J gave up 4 bases, with 11 bases separating them. Germline V gene data show CDR1 as SEHNR and CDR2 as FQNEAQ (reference sequence). This CDR3 is built from 13 residues. The CDR3 sequence: CASSTRLSTEAFF. The CDR3 nucleotides read TGTGCCAGCAGCACCCGGTTGAGCACTGAAGCTTTCTTT.

This chain joins TRBV7-8 and TRBJ2-7, with unresolved D. V was clipped by 3 bases and J by 1 base, with 7 bases between them. Germline assignment: CDR1 SGHVS and CDR2 FQNEAQ. The CDR3 totals 13 residues. The CDR3 protein is CASSFSSSYEQYF. The CDR3 DNA follows: TGTGCCAGCAGCTTTAGCTCGTCCTACGAGCAGTACTTC.

This chain connects TRBV15 to TRBJ1-5; D might be TRBD1 (5 bases). Trimming pared 0 bases from V and 9 bases from J, leaving 15 bases between. The CDR3 is made up of 15 amino acids. Germline V lookup: CDR1 LNHNV, CDR2 YYDKDF (reference sequence). Written as DNA, the CDR3 is TGTGCCACCAGCAGAGATTGGGGCAGTCGGTTGCCCCAGCATTTT. Translation: CATSRDWGSRLPQHF.

J is TRBJ2-7 and V is TRBV28; maybe TRBD1 (5 bases). CDR1 is MDHEN and CDR2 is SYDVKM in the germline V gene. V dropped 6 bases and J dropped 6 bases, with 18 bases sitting between them. The CDR3 runs to 14 residues. CDR3 DNA: TGTGCCAGCAGGAAAAAGGGTAGGGGTGGCGAGCAGTACTTC. Protein: CASRKKGRGGEQYF. The full variable domain, rest sourced from reference TRBV28 and TRBJ2-7, is DVKVTQSSRYLVKRTGEKVFLECVQDMDHENMFWYRQDPGLGLRLIYFSYDVKMKEKGDIPEGYSVSREKKERFSLILESASTNQTSMYLCASRKKGRGGEQYFGPGTRLTVT.

In its sample, this clone was seen once. V is TRBV29-1 and J is TRBJ1-4; TRBD1 aligns across 7 bases. Unmatched junction bases numbered 9, after V lost 7 bases and J lost 4 bases. The CDR3 contains 14 residues. Germline V gene sequence: CDR1 SQVTM, CDR2 ANQGSEA. CDR3 in DNA: TGCAGCGCTATCCACAGGGGACTTAATGAAAAACTGTTTTTT. Translation gives CSAIHRGLNEKLFF.

The chain carries TRBV18 and TRBJ2-7; 8 bases are a match to TRBD2. J gave up 1 base and V 3 bases, and 8 bases lay outside the gene matches. The CDR3 covers 16 residues. Looked up from germline, CDR1 is KGHSH and CDR2 is LQKENI. The CDR3 region is CASSPSGERGSYEQYF. CDR3 bases: TGTGCCAGCTCACCTTCCGGGGAGCGGGGGTCCTACGAGCAGTACTTC. The full variable domain, with the rest looked up from reference TRBV18 and TRBJ2-7, is NAGVMQNPRHLVRRRGQEARLRCSPMKGHSHVYWYRQLPEEGLKFMVYLQKENIIDESGMPKERFSAEFPKEGPSILRIQQVVRGDSAAYFCASSPSGERGSYEQYFGPGTRLTVT.

This chain connects TRBV28 to TRBJ1-2; 11 bases align to TRBD1. The CDR3 has 14 amino acids. Germline V gene lookup returns CDR1 MDHEN and CDR2 SYDVKM. Unmatched junction bases numbered 7, after V lost 6 bases and J lost 7 bases. The CDR3 protein is CASRSGTGGSGYTF. Here the CDR3 DNA reads TGTGCCAGCAGGTCCGGGACAGGGGGATCTGGCTACACCTTC.

The chain carries TRBV7-9 and TRBJ1-6, with D unclear. Deletions cut 3 bases from V and 6 bases from J, with 9 bases between. Germline loops: CDR1 SEHNR, CDR2 FQNEAQ (reference sequence). CDR3 length equals 14 residues. For the CDR3, the DNA is TGTGCCAGCAGCTTGGGAGCGGTTAATTCACCCCTCCACTTT. Its translation is CASSLGAVNSPLHF.

The chain carries TRBV4-2 and TRBJ2-7; tentatively, D is TRBD2 (5 bases). The germline gives CDR1 LGHNA, CDR2 YNFKEQ. The CDR3 contains 21 residues. Trimming took 1 base from V and 5 from J, leaving 33 bases between them. The CDR3 is CASSQVLRGIRDNSVKNEQYF. The DNA of the CDR3 is TGTGCCAGCAGCCAAGTTTTACGAGGGATCCGAGATAATAGCGTGAAGAACGAGCAGTACTTC.

This clone has just one count. The rearrangement uses TRBV14 and TRBJ2-7, with 7 bases matching TRBD1. V was pared by 4 bases and J by 0 bases, with 6 bases of the junction left unmatched. The CDR3 contains 15 residues. CDR1 is SGHDN, CDR2 FVKESK, per germline. This chain's CDR3 is CASSLGTVSSYEQYF. In DNA form, the CDR3 reads TGTGCCAGCAGCCTCGGGACAGTCAGCTCCTACGAGCAGTACTTC.

This chain connects TRBV4-3 to TRBJ2-7; maybe TRBD2 (6 bases). This CDR3 contains 13 residues. Trimming stripped 0 bases from V and 5 bases from J, with 8 bases between. CDR1 is LGHNA and CDR2 is YSLEER in the germline V gene. The CDR3 region is CASSQDPSDEQYF. The CDR3 coding sequence is TGCGCCAGCAGCCAAGATCCTAGCGACGAGCAGTACTTC.

The chain carries TRBV7-8 and TRBJ2-7; 13 bases fit TRBD2. Trimming took 5 bases from V and 5 from J; bases not matched to a gene: 9. Germline CDR1 SGHVS, CDR2 FQNEAQ. This CDR3 is 16 amino acids long. CDR3 in DNA: TGTGCCAGCAGCCCATCGACTAGCGGGAGGCACAACGAGCAGTACTTC. Protein: CASSPSTSGRHNEQYF.

The gene calls are TRBV7-3 and TRBJ2-6; the D is unclear. Trimming cost V 2 bases and J 1 base, with 9 bases left between them. This CDR3 is built from 16 residues. CDR1 is SGHTA, CDR2 FQGTGA, per germline. This CDR3 reads CASSLGQTSGANVLTF. The DNA for the CDR3 is TGTGCCAGCAGCTTAGGCCAGACTTCTGGGGCCAACGTCCTGACTTTC.

As regards this clone: Other DNA sequences in the same sample also yield this CDR3. The rearrangement uses TRBV24-1 and TRBJ2-3, with D unresolved. Per germline, CDR1 KGHDR and CDR2 SFDVKD. V lost 4 bases to trimming and J lost 6 bases, with 4 bases between them. The CDR3 contains 11 residues. The CDR3 DNA is TGTGCCACCAGTGAATCGGATACGCAGTATTTT. It encodes CATSESDTQYF.

The rearrangement uses TRBV28 and TRBJ1-2; a weak D match, TRBD1 (6 bases). Trimming left V 6 bases short and J 3 bases short, with 11 bases between. From germline, CDR1 is MDHEN and CDR2 SYDVKM. The CDR3 length is 13 residues. The CDR3 loop is CASSSTGYYGYTF. The CDR3 nucleotides read TGTGCCAGCAGCTCAACAGGGTACTATGGCTACACCTTC.

V gene TRBV11-2 combines with J gene TRBJ2-2; D ambiguous. Trimming cost V 1 base and J 5 bases, with 11 bases left between them. The CDR3 is made up of 15 amino acids. The germline gives CDR1 SGHAT, CDR2 FQNNGV. CDR3: CASSLGARPTGELFF. CDR3 DNA sequence: TGTGCCAGCAGCTTAGGGGCAAGACCTACCGGGGAGCTGTTTTTT.

This clone came up once. This sequence joins TRBV7-9 and TRBJ1-1; D is uncertain. Germline assignment: CDR1 SEHNR and CDR2 FQNEAQ (reference sequence). The length of the CDR3 is 14 residues. Between the trimmed V and J ends, which lost 5 bases and 4 bases, there was a span of 14 bases. CDR3 region: CASSRKQSSTEAFF. In DNA form, the CDR3 reads TGTGCCAGCAGCCGTAAACAGAGTAGCACTGAAGCTTTCTTT.

The chain combines TRBV18 with TRBJ1-1, with 9 bases fitting TRBD1. J gave up 6 bases and V 4 bases, and 12 bases lay outside the gene matches. CDR3 size: 16 residues. The germline gives CDR1 KGHSH, CDR2 LQKENI. CDR3 nucleotides: TGTGCCAGCTCACTCCAAGGGACAGGGTCGTTGGCTGAAGCTTTCTTT. Its translation is CASSLQGTGSLAEAFF.

The chain links TRBV25-1 to TRBJ1-2; tentative D call: TRBD1 (6 bases). V dropped 8 bases and J dropped 4 bases, with 17 bases sitting between them. This CDR3 is built from 14 residues. The V gene's germline CDR1 is MGHDK and CDR2 SYGVNS. The DNA for the CDR3 is TGTGCCAGCTCCGAGGCAGGGGATGCCTATGGCTACACCTTC. Translation: CASSEAGDAYGYTF.

In DNA, the CDR3 is TGCGCCAGCAGCCAAGTCTTCCGGGGAACCGGGGAGCTGTTTTTT. This gives the protein CASSQVFRGTGELFF. The J gene is TRBJ2-2, the V gene TRBV4-1; tentatively, D is TRBD2 (5 bases). The V end was cut by 1 base, the J end by 5 bases, with 11 bases between. The CDR3 spans 15 residues. Looked up from germline, CDR1 is MGHRA and CDR2 is YSYEKL.